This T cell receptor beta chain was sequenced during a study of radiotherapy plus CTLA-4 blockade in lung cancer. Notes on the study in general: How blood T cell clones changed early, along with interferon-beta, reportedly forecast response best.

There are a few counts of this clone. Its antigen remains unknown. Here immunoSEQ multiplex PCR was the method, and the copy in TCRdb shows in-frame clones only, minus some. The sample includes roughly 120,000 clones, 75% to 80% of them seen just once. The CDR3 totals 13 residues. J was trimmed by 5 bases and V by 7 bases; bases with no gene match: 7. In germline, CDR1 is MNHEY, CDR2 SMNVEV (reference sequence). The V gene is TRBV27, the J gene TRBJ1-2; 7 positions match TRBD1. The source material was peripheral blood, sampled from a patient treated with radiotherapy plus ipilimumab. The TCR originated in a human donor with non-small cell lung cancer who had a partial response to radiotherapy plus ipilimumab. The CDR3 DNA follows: TGTGCCAGCACCGGGGACAGAGATTATGGCTACACCTTC. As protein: CASTGDRDYGYTF.